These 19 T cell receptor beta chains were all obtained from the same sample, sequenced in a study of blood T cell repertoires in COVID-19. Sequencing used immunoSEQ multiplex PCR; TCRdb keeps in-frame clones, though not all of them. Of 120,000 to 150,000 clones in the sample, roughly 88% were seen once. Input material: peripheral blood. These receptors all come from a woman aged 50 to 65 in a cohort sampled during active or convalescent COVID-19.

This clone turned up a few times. CDR3 bases: TGTGCCAGCAGTGAAGCCCCGACAGGGACCCGGGGGCAGCCCCAGCATTTT. This sequence encodes CASSEAPTGTRGQPQHF. V is TRBV6-1 and J is TRBJ1-5, with 7 bases lining up with TRBD1. V lost 0 bases to trimming and J lost 7 bases; unmatched junction nucleotides: 12. The CDR3 is 17 amino acids. Germline V gene data show CDR1 as MNHNS and CDR2 as SASEGT.

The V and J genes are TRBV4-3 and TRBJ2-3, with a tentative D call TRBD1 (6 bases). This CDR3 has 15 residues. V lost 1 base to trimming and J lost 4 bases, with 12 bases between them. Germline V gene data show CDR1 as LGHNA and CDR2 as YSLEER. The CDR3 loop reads CASSQAGGGPDTQYF. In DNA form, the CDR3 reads TGCGCCAGCAGCCAAGCTGGTGGGGGCCCAGATACGCAGTATTTT.

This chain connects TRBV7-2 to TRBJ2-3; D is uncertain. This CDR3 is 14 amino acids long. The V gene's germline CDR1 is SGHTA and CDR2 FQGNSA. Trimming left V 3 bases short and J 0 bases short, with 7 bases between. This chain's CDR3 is CASSLVGSTDTQYF. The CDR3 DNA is TGTGCCAGCAGCTTGGTCGGTAGCACAGATACGCAGTATTTT.

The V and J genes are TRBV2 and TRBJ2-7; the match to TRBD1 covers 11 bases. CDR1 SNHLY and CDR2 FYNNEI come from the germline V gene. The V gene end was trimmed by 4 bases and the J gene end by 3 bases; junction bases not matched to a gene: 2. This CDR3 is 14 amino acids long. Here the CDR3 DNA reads TGTGCCAGCAGTGCCGGGACAGGGGGCTACGAGCAGTACTTC. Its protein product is CASSAGTGGYEQYF.

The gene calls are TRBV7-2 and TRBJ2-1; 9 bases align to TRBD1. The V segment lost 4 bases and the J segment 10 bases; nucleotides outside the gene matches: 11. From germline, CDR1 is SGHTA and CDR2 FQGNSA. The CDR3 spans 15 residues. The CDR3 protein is CASSSSRDRVDEQFF. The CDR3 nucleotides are TGTGCCAGCAGCTCGTCCCGGGACAGGGTCGACGAGCAGTTCTTC.

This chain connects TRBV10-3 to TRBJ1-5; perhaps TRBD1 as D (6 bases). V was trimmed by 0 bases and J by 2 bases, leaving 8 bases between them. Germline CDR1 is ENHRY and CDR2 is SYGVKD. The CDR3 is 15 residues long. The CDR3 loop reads CAISESGGGNQPQHF. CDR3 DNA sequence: TGTGCCATCAGTGAGTCTGGGGGCGGCAATCAGCCCCAGCATTTT.

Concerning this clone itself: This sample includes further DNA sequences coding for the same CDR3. CDR3 sequence: CASSPPGQGAHEQYF. DNA of the CDR3: TGTGCCAGCTCACCACCGGGACAGGGAGCCCACGAGCAGTACTTC. The chain recombines TRBV18 with TRBJ2-7; 9 nucleotides agree with TRBD1. V dropped 0 bases and J dropped 5; count of bases not matched to a gene: 5. CDR1 and CDR2 from the germline V gene are KGHSH and LQKENI. The length of the CDR3 is 15 residues.

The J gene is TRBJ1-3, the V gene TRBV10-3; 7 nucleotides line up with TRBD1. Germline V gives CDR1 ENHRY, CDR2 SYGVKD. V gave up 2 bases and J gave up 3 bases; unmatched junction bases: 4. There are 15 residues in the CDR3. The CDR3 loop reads CAISEQGVGGNTIYF. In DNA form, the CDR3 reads TGTGCCATCAGTGAGCAGGGGGTAGGTGGAAACACCATATATTTT.

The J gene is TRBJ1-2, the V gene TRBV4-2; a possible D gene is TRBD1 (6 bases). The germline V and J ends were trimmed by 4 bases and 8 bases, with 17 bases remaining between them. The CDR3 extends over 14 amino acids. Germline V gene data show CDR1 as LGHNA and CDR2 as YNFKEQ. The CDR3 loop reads CASSPLGRGAGYTF. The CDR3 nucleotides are TGTGCCAGCAGCCCCCTAGGCAGGGGAGCCGGCTACACCTTC.

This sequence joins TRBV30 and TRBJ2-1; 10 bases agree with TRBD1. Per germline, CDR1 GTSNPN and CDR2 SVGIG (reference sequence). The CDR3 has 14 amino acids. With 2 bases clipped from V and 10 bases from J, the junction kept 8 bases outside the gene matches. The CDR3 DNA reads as TGTGCCTGGAGTTGGGGGGACAGGGGTCGGGAGCAGTTCTTC. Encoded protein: CAWSWGDRGREQFF.

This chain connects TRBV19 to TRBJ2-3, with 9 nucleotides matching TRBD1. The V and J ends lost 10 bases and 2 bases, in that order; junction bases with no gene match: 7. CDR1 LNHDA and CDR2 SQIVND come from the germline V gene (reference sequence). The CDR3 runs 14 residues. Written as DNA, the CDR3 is TGTGCCACCTCGACAGGGGGAGCCACAGATACGCAGTATTTT. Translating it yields CATSTGGATDTQYF.

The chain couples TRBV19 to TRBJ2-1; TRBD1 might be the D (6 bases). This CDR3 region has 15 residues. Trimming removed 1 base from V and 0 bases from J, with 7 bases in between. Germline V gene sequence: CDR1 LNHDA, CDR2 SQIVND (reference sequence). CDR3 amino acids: CASSIGTASYNEQFF. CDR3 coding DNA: TGTGCCAGTAGTATAGGGACAGCCTCCTACAATGAGCAGTTCTTC.

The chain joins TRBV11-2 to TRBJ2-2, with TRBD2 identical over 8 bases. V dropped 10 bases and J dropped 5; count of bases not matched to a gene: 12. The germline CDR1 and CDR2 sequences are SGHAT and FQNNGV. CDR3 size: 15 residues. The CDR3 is CATRVGLEFTGELFF. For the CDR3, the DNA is TGTGCCACCCGGGTGGGACTAGAATTTACCGGGGAGCTGTTTTTT.

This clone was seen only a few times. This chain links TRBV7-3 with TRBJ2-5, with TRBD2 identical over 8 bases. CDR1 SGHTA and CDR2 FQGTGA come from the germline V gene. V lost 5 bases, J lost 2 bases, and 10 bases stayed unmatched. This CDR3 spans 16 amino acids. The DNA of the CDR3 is TGTGCCAGCAGCCTAGGCCCGGGACTAGGTCAAGAGACCCAGTACTTC. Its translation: CASSLGPGLGQETQYF.

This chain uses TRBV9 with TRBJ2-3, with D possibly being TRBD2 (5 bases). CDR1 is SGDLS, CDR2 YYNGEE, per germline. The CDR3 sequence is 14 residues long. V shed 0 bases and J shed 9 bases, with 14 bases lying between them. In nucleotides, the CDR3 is TGTGCCAGCAGCGTAGACGGAAGTGCGGGCACGCAGTATTTT. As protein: CASSVDGSAGTQYF.

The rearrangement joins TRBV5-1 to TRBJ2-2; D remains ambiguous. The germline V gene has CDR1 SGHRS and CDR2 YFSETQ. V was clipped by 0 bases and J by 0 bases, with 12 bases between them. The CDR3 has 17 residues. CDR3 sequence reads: CASSLAFSQANTGELFF. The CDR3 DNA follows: TGCGCCAGCAGCTTGGCTTTTTCACAAGCGAACACCGGGGAGCTGTTTTTT.

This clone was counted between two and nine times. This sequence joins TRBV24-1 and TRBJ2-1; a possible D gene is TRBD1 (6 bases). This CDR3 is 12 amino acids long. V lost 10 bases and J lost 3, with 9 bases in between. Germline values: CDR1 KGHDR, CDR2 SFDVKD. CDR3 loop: CATTGNYNEQFF. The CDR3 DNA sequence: TGTGCCACTACAGGGAACTACAATGAGCAGTTCTTC.

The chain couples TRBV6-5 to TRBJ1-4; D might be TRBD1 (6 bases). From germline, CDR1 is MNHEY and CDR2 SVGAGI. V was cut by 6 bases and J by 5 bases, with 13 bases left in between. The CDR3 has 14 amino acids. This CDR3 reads CASRTGSSNEKLFF. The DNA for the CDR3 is TGTGCCAGCAGAACAGGGTCGTCGAATGAAAAACTGTTTTTT.

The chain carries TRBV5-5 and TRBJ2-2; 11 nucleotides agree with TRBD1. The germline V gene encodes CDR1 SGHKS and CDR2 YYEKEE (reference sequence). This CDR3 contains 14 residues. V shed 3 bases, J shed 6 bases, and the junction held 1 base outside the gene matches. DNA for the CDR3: TGTGCCAGCAGCTCGGGACAGGGGGCCGGGGAGCTGTTTTTT. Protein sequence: CASSSGQGAGELFF.